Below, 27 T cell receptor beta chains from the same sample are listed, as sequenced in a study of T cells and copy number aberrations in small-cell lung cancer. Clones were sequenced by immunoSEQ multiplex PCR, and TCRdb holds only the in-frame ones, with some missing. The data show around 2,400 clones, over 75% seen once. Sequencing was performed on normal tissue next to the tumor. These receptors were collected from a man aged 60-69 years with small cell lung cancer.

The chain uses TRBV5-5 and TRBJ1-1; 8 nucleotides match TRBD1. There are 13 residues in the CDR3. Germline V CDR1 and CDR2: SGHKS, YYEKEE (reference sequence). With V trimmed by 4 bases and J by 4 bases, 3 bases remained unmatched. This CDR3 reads CASSGTGGTEAFF. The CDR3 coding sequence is TGTGCCAGCAGCGGTACAGGGGGCACTGAAGCTTTCTTT.

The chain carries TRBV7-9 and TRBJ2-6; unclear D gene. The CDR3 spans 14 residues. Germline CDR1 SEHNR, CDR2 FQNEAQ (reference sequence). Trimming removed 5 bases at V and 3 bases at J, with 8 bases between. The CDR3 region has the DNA TGTGCCAGCAGCCCCGACCATGGGGCCAACGTCCTGACTTTC. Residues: CASSPDHGANVLTF.

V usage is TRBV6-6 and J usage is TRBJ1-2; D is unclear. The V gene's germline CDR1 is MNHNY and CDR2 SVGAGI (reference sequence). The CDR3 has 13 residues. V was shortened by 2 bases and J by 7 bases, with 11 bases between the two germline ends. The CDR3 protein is CASSYGGEGGYTF. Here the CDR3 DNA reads TGTGCCAGCAGTTACGGTGGGGAGGGTGGCTACACCTTC.

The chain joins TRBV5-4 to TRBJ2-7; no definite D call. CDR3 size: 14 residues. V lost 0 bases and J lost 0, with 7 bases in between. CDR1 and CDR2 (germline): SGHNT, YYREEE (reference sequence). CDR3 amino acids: CASSLAQDSYEQYF. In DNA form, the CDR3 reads TGTGCCAGCAGCTTGGCCCAGGACTCCTACGAGCAGTACTTC. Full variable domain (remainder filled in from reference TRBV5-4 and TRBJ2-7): ETGVTQSPTHLIKTRGQQVTLRCSSQSGHNTVSWYQQALGQGPQFIFQYYREEENGRGNFPPRFSGLQFPNYSSELNVNALELDDSALYLCASSLAQDSYEQYFGPGTRLTVT.

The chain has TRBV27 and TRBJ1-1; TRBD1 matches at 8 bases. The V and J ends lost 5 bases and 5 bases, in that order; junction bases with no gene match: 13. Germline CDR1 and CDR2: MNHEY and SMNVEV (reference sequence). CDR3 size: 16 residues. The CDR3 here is CASSLGRGLFQTEAFF. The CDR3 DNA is TGTGCCAGCAGTCTCGGCAGGGGGCTCTTCCAAACTGAAGCTTTCTTT.

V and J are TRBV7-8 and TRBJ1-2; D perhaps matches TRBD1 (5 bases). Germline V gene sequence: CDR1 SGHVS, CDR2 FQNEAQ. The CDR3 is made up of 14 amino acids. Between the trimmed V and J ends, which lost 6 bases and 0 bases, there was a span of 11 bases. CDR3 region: CASRQDTANYGYTF. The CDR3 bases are TGTGCCAGCAGACAGGACACGGCTAACTATGGCTACACCTTC.

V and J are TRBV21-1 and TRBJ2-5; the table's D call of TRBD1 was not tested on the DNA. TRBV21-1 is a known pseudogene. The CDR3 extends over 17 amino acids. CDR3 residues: CASSDHPGTDDRETQYF. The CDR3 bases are TGTGCCAGCAGCGACCATCCCGGGACCGATGACAGGGAGACCCAGTACTTC.

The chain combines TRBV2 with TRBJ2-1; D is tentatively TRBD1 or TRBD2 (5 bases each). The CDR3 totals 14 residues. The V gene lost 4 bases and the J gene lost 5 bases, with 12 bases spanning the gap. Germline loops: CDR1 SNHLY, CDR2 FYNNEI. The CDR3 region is CASSGGDPNNEQFF. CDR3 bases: TGTGCCAGCAGTGGAGGGGACCCGAACAATGAGCAGTTCTTC.

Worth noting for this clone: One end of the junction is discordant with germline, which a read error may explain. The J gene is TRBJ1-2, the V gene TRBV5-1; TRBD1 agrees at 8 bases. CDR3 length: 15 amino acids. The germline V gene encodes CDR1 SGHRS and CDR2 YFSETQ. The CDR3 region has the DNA TGCGCCAGCAACTTGGTCGCAGGGGGCTACTATGGCTACACCTTC. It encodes CASNLVAGGYYGYTF.

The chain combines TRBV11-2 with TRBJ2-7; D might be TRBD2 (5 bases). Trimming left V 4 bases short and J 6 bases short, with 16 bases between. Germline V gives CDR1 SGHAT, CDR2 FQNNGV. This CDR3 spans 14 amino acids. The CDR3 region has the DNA TGTGCCAGCAGCTCAGCAGACTACAGTGGCGAGCAGTACTTC. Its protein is CASSSADYSGEQYF.

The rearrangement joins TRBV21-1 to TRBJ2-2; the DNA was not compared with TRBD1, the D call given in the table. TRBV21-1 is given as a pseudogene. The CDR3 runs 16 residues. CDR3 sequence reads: CASRPQGGKYTGELFF. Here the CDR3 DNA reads TGTGCCAGCCGGCCCCAAGGGGGCAAGTACACCGGGGAGCTGTTTTTT.

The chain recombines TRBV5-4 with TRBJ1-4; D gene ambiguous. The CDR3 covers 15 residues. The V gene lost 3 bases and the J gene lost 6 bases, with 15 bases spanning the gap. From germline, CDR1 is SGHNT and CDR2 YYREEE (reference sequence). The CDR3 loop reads CASSSIDNLDEKLFF. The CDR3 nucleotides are TGTGCCAGCAGCTCAATCGACAACCTGGATGAAAAACTGTTTTTT.

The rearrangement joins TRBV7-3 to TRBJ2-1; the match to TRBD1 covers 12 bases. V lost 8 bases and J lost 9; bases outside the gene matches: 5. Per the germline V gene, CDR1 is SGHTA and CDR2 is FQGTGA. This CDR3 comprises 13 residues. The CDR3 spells CASAGQGAGEQFF. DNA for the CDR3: TGTGCCAGCGCGGGACAGGGGGCTGGTGAGCAGTTCTTC.

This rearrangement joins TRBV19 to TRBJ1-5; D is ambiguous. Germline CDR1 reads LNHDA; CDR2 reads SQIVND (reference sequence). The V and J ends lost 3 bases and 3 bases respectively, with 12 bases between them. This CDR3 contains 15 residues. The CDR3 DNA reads TGTGCCAGTAGTATTTTTGCGACCAACAATCAGCCCCAGCATTTT. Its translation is CASSIFATNNQPQHF.

CDR3 nucleotide sequence: TGTGCCAGTAGGACGGATGTTGGCACTGAAGCTTTCTTT. Translating gives CASRTDVGTEAFF. This chain uses TRBV2 with TRBJ1-1; D call uncertain. The V end lost 9 bases, the J end lost 4 bases, and 15 bases lay between the germline ends. The CDR3 consists of 13 residues. Germline CDR1 SNHLY, CDR2 FYNNEI.

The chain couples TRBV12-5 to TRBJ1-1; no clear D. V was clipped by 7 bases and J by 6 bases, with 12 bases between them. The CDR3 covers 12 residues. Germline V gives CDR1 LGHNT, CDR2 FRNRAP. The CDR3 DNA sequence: TGTGCTAGTGATTTCGACACCCCTGAAGCTTTCTTT. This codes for CASDFDTPEAFF.

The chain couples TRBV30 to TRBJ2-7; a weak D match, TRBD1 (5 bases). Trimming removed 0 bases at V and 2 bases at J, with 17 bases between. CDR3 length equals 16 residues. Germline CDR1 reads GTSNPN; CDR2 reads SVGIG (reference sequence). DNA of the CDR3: TGTGCCTGGAGTGTCGTGTCAGGGCTATCCACCTACGAGCAGTACTTC. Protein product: CAWSVVSGLSTYEQYF.

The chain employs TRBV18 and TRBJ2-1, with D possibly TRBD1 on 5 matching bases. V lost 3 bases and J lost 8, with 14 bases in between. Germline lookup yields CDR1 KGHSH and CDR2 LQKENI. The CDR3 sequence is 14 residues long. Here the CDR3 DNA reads TGTGCCAGCTCACCGGACACTTTTAAAGATGAGCAGTTCTTC. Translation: CASSPDTFKDEQFF.

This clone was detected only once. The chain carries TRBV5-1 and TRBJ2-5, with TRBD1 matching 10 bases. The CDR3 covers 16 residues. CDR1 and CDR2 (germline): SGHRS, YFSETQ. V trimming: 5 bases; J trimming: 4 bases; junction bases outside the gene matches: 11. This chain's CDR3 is CASSPGTGERGETQYF. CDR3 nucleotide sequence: TGCGCCAGCAGTCCCGGGACAGGGGAACGGGGAGAGACCCAGTACTTC.

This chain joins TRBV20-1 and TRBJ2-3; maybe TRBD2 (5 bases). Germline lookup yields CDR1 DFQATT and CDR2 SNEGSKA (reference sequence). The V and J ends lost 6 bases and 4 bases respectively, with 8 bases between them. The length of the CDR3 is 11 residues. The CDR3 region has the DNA TGCAGTGCAGTTAGCGCAGATACGCAGTATTTT. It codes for CSAVSADTQYF.

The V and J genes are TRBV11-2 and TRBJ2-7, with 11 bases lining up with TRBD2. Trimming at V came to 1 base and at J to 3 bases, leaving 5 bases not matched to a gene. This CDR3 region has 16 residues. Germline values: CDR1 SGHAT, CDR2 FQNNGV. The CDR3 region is CASSLGVAGGDYEQYF. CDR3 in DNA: TGTGCCAGCAGCTTAGGGGTAGCGGGGGGGGACTACGAGCAGTACTTC.

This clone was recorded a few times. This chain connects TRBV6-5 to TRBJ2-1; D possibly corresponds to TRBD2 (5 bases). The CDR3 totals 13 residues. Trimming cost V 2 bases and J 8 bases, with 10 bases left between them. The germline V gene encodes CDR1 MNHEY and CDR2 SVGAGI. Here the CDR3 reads CASSYATGYEQFF. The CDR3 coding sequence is TGTGCCAGCAGTTACGCGACGGGGTATGAGCAGTTCTTC.

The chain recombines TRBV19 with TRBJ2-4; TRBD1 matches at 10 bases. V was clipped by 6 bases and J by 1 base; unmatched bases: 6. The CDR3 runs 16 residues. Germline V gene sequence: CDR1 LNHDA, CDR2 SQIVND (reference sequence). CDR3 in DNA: TGTGCCAGTAGGACCGGGACAGGGGAGGCCAAAAACATTCAGTACTTC. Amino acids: CASRTGTGEAKNIQYF.

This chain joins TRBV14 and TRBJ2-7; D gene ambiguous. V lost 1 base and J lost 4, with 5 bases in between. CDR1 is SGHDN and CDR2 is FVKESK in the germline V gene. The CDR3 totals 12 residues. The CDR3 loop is CASSQVGYEQYF. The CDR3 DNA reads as TGTGCCAGCAGCCAAGTGGGGTACGAGCAGTACTTC.

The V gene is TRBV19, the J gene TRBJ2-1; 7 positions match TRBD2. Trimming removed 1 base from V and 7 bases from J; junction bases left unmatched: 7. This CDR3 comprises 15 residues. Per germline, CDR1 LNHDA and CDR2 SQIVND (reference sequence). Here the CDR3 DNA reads TGTGCCAGTAGTATAGCAGTTGCGGGAGTAAATGAGCAGTTCTTC. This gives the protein CASSIAVAGVNEQFF.

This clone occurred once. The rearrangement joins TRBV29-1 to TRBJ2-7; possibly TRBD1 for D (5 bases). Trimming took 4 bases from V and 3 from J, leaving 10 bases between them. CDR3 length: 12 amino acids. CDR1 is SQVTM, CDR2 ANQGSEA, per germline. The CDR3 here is CSVGGAHYEQYF. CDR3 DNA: TGCAGCGTTGGGGGCGCTCACTACGAGCAGTACTTC.

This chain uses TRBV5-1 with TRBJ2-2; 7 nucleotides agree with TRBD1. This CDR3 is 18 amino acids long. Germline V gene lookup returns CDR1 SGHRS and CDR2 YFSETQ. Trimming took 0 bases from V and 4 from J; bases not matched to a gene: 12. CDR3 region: CASSLAQGTARGTGELFF. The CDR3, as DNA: TGCGCCAGCAGCTTGGCACAGGGGACCGCACGGGGCACCGGGGAGCTGTTTTTT.